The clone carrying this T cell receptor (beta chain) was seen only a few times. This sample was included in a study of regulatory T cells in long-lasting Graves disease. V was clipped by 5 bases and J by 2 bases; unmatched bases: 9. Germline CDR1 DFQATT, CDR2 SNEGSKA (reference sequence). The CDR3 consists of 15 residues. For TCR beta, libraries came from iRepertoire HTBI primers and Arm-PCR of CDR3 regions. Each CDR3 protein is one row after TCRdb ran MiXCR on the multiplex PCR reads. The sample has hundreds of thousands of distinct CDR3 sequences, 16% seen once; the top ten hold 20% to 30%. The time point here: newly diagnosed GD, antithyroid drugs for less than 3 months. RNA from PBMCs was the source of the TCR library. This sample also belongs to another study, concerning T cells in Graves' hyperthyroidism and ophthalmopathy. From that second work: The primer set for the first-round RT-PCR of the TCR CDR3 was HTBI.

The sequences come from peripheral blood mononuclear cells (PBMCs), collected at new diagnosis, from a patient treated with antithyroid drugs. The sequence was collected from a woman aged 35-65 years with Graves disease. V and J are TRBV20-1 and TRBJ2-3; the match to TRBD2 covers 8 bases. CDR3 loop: CSAGSAGVNTDTQYF. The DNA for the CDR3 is TGCAGTGCTGGCTCAGCGGGGGTAAACACAGATACGCAGTATTTT.